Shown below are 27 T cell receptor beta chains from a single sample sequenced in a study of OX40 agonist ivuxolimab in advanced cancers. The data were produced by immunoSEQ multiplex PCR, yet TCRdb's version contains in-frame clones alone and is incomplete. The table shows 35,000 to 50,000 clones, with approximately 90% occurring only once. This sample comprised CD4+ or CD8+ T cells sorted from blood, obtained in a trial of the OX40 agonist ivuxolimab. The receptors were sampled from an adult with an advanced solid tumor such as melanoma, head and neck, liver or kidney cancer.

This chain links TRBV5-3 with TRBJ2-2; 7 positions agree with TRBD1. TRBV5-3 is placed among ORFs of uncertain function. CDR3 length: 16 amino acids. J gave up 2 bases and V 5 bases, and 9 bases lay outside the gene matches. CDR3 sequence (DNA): TGTGCCAGAAGTTCAACAGGGGCCCACAACACCGGGGAGCTGTTTTTT. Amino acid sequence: CARSSTGAHNTGELFF.

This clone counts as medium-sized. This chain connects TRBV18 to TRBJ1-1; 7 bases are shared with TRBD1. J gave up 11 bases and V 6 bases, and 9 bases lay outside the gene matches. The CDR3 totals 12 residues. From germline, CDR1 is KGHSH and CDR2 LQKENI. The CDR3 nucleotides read TGTGCCAGCTCGCGGGACAGTTCCTACGCTTTCTTT. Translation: CASSRDSSYAFF.

The DNA of the CDR3 is TGTGCCAGTAGCCCACAGGGTAAGAAGACCCAGTACTTC. As protein: CASSPQGKKTQYF. The chain is built from TRBV19 and TRBJ2-5; maybe TRBD1 (6 bases). Germline V gives CDR1 LNHDA, CDR2 SQIVND (reference sequence). V lost 6 bases, J lost 6 bases, and 14 bases lay in between. The CDR3 is made up of 13 amino acids. Full variable domain (missing parts from reference TRBV19 and TRBJ2-5): DGGITQSPKYLFRKEGQNVTLSCEQNLNHDAMYWYRQDPGQGLRLIYYSQIVNDFQKGDIAEGYSVSREKKESFPLTVTSAQKNPTAFYLCASSPQGKKTQYFGPGTRLLVL.

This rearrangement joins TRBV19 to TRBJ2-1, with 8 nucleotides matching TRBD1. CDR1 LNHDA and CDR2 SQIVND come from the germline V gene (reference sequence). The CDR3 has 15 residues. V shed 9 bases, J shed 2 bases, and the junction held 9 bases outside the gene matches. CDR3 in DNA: TGTGCCAGCCAAATGCAGGGGGCAGCCTACAATGAGCAGTTCTTC. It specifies CASQMQGAAYNEQFF.

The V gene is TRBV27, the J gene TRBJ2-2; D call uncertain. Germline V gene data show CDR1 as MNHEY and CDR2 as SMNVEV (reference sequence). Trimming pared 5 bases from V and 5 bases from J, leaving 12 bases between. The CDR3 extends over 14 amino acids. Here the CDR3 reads CASSLPTATGELFF. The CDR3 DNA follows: TGTGCCAGCAGTCTCCCGACGGCTACCGGGGAGCTGTTTTTT.

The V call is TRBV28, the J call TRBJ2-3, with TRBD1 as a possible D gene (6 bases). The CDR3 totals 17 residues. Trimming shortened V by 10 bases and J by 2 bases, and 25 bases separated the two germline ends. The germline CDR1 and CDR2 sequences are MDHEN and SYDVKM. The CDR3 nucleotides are TGTGCCACCGACGTCCCGCGAAGGACAGATATCACAGATACGCAGTATTTT. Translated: CATDVPRRTDITDTQYF. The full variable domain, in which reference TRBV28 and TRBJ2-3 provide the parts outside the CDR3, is DVKVTQSSRYLVKRTGEKVFLECVQDMDHENMFWYRQDPGLGLRLIYFSYDVKMKEKGDIPEGYSVSREKKERFSLILESASTNQTSMYLCATDVPRRTDITDTQYFGPGTRLTVL.

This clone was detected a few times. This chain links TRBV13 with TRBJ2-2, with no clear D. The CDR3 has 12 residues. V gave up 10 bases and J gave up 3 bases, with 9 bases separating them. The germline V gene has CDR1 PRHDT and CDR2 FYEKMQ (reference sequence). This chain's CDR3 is CAIERDTGELFF. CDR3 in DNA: TGTGCCATCGAGCGAGACACCGGGGAGCTGTTTTTT.

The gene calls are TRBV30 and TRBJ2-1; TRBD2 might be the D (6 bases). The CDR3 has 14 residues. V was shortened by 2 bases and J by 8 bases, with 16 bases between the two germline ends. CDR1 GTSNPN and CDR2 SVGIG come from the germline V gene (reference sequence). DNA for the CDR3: TGTGCCTGGAGTCCGGTAGTGCGGGGTGATGAGCAGTTCTTC. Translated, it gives CAWSPVVRGDEQFF.

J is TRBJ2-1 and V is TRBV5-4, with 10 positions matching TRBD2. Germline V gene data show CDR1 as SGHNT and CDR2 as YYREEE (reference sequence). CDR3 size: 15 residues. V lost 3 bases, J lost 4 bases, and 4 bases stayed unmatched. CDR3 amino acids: CASSWTSGPYNEQFF. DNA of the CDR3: TGTGCCAGCAGCTGGACTAGCGGCCCGTACAATGAGCAGTTCTTC.

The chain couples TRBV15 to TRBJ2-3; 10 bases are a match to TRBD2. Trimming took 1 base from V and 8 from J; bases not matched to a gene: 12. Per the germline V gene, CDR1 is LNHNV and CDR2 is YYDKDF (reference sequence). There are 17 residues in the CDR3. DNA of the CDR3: TGTGCCACCAGCAGAGGGGGTAGCGGGGGGCCCTCAGGTACGCAGTATTTT. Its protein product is CATSRGGSGGPSGTQYF.

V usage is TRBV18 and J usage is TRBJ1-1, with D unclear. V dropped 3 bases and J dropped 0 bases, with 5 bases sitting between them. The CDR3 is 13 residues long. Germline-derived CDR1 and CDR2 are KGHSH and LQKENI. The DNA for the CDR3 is TGTGCCAGCTCACCCGCCGTGAACACTGAAGCTTTCTTT. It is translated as CASSPAVNTEAFF.

The CDR3 region is CASSLAGDGNYGYTF. The CDR3, as DNA: TGTGCCAGCAGCTTAGCTGGGGACGGAAACTATGGCTACACCTTC. V is TRBV7-9 and J is TRBJ1-2; TRBD1 might be the D (5 bases). The germline V gene has CDR1 SEHNR and CDR2 FQNEAQ (reference sequence). This CDR3 contains 15 residues. The ends were cut back, 0 bases at V and 2 bases at J, with 10 bases in the middle. The full variable domain, rest sourced from reference TRBV7-9 and TRBJ1-2, is DTGVSQNPRHKITKRGQNVTFRCDPISEHNRLYWYRQTLGQGPEFLTYFQNEAQLEKSRLLSDRFSAERPKGSFSTLEIQRTEQGDSAMYLCASSLAGDGNYGYTFGSGTRLTVV.

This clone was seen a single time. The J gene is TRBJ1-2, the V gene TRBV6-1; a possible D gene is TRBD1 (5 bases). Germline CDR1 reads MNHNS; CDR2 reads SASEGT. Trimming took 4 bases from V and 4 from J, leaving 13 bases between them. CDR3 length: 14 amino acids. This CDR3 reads CASSGVWGSYGYTF. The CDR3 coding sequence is TGTGCCAGCAGTGGGGTGTGGGGCAGCTATGGCTACACCTTC.

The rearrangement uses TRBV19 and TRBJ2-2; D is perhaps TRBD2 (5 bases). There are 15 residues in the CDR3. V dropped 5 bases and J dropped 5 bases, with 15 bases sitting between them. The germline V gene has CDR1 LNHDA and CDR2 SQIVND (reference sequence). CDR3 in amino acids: CASSVRADLTGELFF. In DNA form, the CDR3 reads TGTGCCAGTAGTGTTAGAGCGGATCTAACCGGGGAGCTGTTTTTT.

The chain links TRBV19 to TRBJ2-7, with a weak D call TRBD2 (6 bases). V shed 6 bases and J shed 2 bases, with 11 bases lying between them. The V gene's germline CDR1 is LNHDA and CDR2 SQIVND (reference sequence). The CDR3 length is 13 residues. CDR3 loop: CASSRTTTYEQYF. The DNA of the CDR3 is TGTGCCAGTAGCCGGACTACGACCTACGAGCAGTACTTC.

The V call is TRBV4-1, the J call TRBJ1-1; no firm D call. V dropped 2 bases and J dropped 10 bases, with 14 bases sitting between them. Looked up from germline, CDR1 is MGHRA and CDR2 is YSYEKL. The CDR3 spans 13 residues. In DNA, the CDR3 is TGCGCCAGCAGCCAAACCACTCGGGTCCCAGCTTTCTTT. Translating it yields CASSQTTRVPAFF.

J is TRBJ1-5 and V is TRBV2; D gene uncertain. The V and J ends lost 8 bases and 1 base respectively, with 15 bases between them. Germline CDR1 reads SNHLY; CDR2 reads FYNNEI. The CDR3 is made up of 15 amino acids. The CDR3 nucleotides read TGTGCCAGCCGGAGTCCGGGCCGGAGCAATCAGCCCCAGCATTTT. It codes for CASRSPGRSNQPQHF.

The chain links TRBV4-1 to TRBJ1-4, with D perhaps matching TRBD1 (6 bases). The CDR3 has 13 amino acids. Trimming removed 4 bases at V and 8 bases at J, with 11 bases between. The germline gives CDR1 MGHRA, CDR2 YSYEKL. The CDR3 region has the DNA TGCGCCAGCAGCCTAGGGACAAGAGAAAAACTGTTTTTT. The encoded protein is CASSLGTREKLFF.

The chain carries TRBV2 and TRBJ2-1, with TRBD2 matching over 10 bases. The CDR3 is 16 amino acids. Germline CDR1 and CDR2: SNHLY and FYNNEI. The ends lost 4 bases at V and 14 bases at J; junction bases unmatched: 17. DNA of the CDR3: TGTGCCAGCAGTGGCCTGGCTAGCGGGGGTCCCCGTTCGGAGTTCTTC. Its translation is CASSGLASGGPRSEFF.

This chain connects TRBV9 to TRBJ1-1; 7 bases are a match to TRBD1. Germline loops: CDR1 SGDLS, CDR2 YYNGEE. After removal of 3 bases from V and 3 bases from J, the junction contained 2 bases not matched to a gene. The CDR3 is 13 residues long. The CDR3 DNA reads TGTGCCAGCAGCGGACAGGGATACACTGAAGCTTTCTTT. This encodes CASSGQGYTEAFF.

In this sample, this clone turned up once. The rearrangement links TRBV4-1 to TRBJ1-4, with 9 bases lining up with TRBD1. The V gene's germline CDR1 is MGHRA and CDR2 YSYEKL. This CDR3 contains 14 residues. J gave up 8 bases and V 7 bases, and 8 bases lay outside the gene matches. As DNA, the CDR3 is TGCGCCAGCACCCCCGGGACAGGGCAGGAAAAACTGTTTTTT. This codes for CASTPGTGQEKLFF.

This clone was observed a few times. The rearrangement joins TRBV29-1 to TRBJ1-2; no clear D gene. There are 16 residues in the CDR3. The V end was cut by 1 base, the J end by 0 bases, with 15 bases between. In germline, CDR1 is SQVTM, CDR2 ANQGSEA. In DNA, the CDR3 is TGCAGCGTTGAAGGATCGGCCCGTCCGGCTAACTATGGCTACACCTTC. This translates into CSVEGSARPANYGYTF.

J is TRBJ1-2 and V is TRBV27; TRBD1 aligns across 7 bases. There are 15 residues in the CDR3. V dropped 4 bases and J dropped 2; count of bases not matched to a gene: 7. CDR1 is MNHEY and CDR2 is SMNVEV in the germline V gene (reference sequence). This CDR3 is CASSSHRGINYGYTF. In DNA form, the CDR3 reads TGTGCCAGCAGTTCACACAGGGGCATCAACTATGGCTACACCTTC.

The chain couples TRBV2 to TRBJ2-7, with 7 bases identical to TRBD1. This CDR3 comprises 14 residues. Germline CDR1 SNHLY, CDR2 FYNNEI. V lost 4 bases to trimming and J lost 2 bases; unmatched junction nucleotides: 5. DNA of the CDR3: TGTGCCAGCAGTGGGGGGACAGCCGCCTACGAGCAGTACTTC. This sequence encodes CASSGGTAAYEQYF. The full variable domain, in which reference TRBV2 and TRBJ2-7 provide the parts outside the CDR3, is EPEVTQTPSHQVTQMGQEVILRCVPISNHLYFYWYRQILGQKVEFLVSFYNNEISEKSEIFDDQFSVERPDGSNFTLKIRSTKLEDSAMYFCASSGGTAAYEQYFGPGTRLTVT.

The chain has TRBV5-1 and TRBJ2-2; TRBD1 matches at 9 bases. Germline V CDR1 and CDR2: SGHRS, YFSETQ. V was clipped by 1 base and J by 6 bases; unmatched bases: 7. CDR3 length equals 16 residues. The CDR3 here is CASSLTGGVWSGELFF. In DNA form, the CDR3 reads TGCGCCAGCAGCTTGACAGGGGGCGTGTGGTCCGGGGAGCTGTTTTTT. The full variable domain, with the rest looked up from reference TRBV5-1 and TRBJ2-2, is KAGVTQTPRYLIKTRGQQVTLSCSPISGHRSVSWYQQTPGQGLQFLFEYFSETQRNKGNFPGRFSGRQFSNSRSEMNVSTLELGDSALYLCASSLTGGVWSGELFFGEGSRLTVL.

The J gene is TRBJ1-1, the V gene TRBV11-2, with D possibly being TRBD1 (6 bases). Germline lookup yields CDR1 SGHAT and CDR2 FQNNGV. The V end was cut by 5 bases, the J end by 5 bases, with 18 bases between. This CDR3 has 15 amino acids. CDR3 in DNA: TGTGCCAGCAGCCCGGGGGAGGGGGGCAGGACTGAAGCTTTCTTT. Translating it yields CASSPGEGGRTEAFF.

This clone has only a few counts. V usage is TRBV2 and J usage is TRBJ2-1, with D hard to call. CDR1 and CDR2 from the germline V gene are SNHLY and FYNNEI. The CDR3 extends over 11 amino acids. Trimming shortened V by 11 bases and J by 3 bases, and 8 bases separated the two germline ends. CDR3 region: CAGRVYNEQFF. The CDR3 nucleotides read TGTGCCGGAAGGGTCTACAATGAGCAGTTCTTC. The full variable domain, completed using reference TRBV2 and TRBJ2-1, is EPEVTQTPSHQVTQMGQEVILRCVPISNHLYFYWYRQILGQKVEFLVSFYNNEISEKSEIFDDQFSVERPDGSNFTLKIRSTKLEDSAMYFCAGRVYNEQFFGPGTRLTVL.